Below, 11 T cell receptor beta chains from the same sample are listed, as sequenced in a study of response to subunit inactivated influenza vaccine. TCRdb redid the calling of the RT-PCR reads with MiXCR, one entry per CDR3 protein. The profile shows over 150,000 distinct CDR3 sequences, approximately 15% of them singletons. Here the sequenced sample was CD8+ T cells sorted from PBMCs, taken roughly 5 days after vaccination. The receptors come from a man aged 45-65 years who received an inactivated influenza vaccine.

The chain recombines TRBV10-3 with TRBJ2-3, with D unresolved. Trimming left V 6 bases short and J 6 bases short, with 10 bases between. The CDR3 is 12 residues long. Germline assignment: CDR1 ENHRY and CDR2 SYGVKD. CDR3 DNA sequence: TGTGCCATCAGCTACAGTGATGATACGCAGTATTTT. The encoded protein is CAISYSDDTQYF.

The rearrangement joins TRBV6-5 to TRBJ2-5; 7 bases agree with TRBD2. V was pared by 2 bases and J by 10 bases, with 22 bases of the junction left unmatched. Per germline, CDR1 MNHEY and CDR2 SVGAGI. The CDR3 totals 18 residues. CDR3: CASSYTSLGSGYPNYQYF. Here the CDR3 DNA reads TGTGCCAGCAGTTACACCTCCCTGGGTAGCGGGTACCCCAATTACCAGTACTTC.

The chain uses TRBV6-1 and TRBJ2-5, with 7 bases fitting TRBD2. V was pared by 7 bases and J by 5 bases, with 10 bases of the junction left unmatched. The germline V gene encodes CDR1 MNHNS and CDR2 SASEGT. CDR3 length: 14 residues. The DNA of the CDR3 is TGTGCCAGCAAATACCACCGGGGGGACGAGACCCAGTACTTC. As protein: CASKYHRGDETQYF.

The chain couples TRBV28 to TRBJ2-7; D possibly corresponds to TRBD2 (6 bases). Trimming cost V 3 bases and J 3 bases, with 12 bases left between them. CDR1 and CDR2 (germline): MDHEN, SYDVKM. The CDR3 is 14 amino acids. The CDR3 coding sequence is TGTGCCAGCAGTTTCATGGCGGGGCTCTACGAGCAGTACTTC. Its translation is CASSFMAGLYEQYF.

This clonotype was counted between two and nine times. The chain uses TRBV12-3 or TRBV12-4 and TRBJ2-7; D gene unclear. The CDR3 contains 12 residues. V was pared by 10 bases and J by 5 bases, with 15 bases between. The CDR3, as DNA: TGTGCCACCACATGGCAGGCCCACGAGCAGTACTTC. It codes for CATTWQAHEQYF.

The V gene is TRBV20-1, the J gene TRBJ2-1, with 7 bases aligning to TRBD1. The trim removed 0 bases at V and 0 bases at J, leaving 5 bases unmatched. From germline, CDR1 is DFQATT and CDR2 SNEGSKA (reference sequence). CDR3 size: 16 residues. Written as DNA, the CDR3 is TGCAGTGCTAGAGAGGTCAGGGGGAGCTCCTACAATGAGCAGTTCTTC. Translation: CSAREVRGSSYNEQFF.

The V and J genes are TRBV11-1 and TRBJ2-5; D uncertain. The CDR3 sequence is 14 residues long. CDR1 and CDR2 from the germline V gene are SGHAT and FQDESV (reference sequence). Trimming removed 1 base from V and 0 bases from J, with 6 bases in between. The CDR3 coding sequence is TGTGCCAGCAGCTTAGGATGGGACCAAGAGACCCAGTACTTC. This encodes CASSLGWDQETQYF. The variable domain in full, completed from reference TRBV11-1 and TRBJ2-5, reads EAEVAQSPRYKITEKSQAVAFWCDPISGHATLYWYRQILGQGPELLVQFQDESVVDDSQLPKDRFSAERLKGVDSTLKIQPAELGDSAMYLCASSLGWDQETQYFGPGTRLLVL.

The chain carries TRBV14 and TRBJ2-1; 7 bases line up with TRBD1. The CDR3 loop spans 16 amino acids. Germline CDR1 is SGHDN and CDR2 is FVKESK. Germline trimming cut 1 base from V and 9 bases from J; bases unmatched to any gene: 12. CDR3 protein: CASSQVGGRALIEQFF. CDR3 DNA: TGTGCCAGCAGCCAAGTAGGGGGCCGCGCCCTAATTGAGCAGTTCTTC.

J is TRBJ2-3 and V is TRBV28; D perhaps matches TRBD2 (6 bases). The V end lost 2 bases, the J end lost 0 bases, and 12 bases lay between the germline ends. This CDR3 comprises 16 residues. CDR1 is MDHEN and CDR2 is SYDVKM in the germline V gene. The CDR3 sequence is CASSLGTRSSTDTQYF. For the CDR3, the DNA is TGTGCCAGCAGTTTAGGGACTCGATCTAGCACAGATACGCAGTATTTT.

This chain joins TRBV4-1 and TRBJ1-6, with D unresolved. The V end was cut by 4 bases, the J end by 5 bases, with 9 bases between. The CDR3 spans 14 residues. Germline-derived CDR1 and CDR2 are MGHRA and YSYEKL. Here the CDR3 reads CASSLLWDNSPLHF. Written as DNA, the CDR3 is TGCGCCAGCAGCCTACTGTGGGATAATTCACCCCTCCACTTT.

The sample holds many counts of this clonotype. The CDR3 DNA is TGCGCCAGCAGCCATTCCGGGACAGGGACGAATGAGCAGTTCTTC. Translated, it gives CASSHSGTGTNEQFF. This chain joins TRBV4-3 and TRBJ2-1; 9 nucleotides agree with TRBD1. V trimming: 3 bases; J trimming: 7 bases; junction bases outside the gene matches: 7. Germline CDR1 LGHNA, CDR2 YSLEER. This CDR3 contains 15 residues.